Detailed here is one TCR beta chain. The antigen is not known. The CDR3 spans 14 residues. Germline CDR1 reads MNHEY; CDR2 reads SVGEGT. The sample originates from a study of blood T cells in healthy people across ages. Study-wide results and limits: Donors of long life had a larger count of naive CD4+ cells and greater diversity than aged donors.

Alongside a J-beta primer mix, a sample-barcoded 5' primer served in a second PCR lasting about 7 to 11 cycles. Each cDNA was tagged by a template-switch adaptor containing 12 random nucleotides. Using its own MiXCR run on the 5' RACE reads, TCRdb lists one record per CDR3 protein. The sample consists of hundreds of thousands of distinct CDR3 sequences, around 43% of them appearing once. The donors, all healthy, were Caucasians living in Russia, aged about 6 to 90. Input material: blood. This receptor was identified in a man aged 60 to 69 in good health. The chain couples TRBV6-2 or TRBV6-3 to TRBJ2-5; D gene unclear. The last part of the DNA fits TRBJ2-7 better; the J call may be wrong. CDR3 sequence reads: CASSYDAVIYEQYF. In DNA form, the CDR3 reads TGTGCCAGCAGTTACGATGCGGTTATCTACGAGCAGTACTTC.